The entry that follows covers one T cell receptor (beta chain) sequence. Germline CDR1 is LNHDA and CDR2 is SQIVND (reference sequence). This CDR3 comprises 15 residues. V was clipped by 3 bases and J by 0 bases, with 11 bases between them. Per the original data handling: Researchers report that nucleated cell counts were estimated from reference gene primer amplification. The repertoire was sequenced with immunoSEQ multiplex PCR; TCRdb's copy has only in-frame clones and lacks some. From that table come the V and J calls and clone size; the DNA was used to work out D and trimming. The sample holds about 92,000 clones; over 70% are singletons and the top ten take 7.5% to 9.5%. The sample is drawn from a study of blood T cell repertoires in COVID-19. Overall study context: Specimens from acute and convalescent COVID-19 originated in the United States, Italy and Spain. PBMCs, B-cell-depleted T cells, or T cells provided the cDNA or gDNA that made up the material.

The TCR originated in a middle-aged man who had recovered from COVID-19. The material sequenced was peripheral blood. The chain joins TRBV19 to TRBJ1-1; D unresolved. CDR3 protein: CASSMQQPMNTEAFF. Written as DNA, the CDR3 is TGTGCCAGTAGTATGCAACAGCCCATGAACACTGAAGCTTTCTTT. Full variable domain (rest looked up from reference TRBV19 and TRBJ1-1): DGGITQSPKYLFRKEGQNVTLSCEQNLNHDAMYWYRQDPGQGLRLIYYSQIVNDFQKGDIAEGYSVSREKKESFPLTVTSAQKNPTAFYLCASSMQQPMNTEAFFGQGTRLTVV.